Listed below are T cell receptor beta chains from one sample, sequenced in a study of regulatory T cells in long-lasting Graves disease. TCRdb called the multiplex PCR reads again in MiXCR, with one record for every CDR3 protein. The sample includes roughly 420,000 distinct CDR3 sequences, 12% to 15% of them seen just once. In addition, the sample was reused for a study of T cells in Graves' hyperthyroidism and ophthalmopathy.

Specimen: peripheral blood mononuclear cells (PBMCs), collected at new diagnosis, from a patient treated with antithyroid drugs. Receptors originate from a woman aged 45-60 years with Graves disease. CDR3s leave out the opening cysteine and the closing phenylalanine or tryptophan. The D gene is left open where the match is weak.

TRBV11-3,TRBJ2-7,NA,ASSPRGSYEQY
TRBV20-1,TRBJ2-5,NA,SARTIAAPQETQY
TRBV5-6,TRBJ1-1,TRBD1,ASSLLGQPKGEAF
TRBV10-2,TRBJ2-5,NA,ASRRGWETQY
TRBV28,TRBJ2-2,NA,ASSFRIAWGTGELF
TRBV5-1,TRBJ2-5,TRBD1,ASSSGGQGIQETQY
TRBV11-2,TRBJ2-7,NA,ASSLASEDEQY
TRBV11-2,TRBJ1-2,TRBD1,ASSPTGDSGYT
TRBV11-2,TRBJ2-3,NA,ASSLEFSSDTQY
TRBV12-3/TRBV12-4,TRBJ2-3,NA,ASSLGAGVSTDTQY
TRBV20-1,TRBJ2-7,NA,SARVRVPEQY
TRBV9,TRBJ1-6,NA,ASSVEGLGNSPLH
TRBV2,TRBJ2-3,TRBD2,ASGTGTSLRSTDTQY
TRBV4-1,TRBJ2-3,NA,ASSQDLGPTGRSTDTQY
TRBV19,TRBJ2-1,TRBD2,ASSLRGLAGGSSYNEQF
TRBV7-3,TRBJ2-1,NA,ASSLGVASYNEQF
TRBV18,TRBJ2-5,TRBD1,ASSTGTGQETQY
TRBV28,TRBJ2-2,TRBD1,ASSPSFLDRGHRTGELF
TRBV30,TRBJ1-5,TRBD1,AWSTGTGGGEPQH
TRBV14,TRBJ2-2,TRBD1,ASSETGGWTGELF
TRBV3-1,TRBJ2-1,NA,ASSQDVAREQF
TRBV27,TRBJ2-7,NA,ASSLGVRSSYEQY
TRBV5-1,TRBJ2-3,TRBD1,ASSQYGTAPTDTQY
TRBV11-2,TRBJ2-4,NA,ASSLTGSGSKNIQY